What follows are 10 T cell receptor beta chains derived from one specimen sequenced in a study of T cell responses to AZD1222 COVID-19 vaccine. Using immunoSEQ multiplex PCR, the repertoire was profiled, and TCRdb retains in-frame clones only, with some absent. The sample contains around 140,000 clones, about 91% of which appear only once. The specimen was peripheral blood, collected 28 days after the second AZD1222 dose. All receptors derive from an adult who received the AZD1222 COVID-19 vaccine.

The rearrangement uses TRBV7-2 and TRBJ1-1; TRBD1 matches 8 bases. V trimming: 3 bases; J trimming: 2 bases; junction bases outside the gene matches: 5. Germline assignment: CDR1 SGHTA and CDR2 FQGNSA. The CDR3 loop spans 15 amino acids. The CDR3 reads CASSFHTGGNTEAFF. CDR3 DNA: TGTGCCAGCAGCTTTCACACAGGGGGTAACACTGAAGCTTTCTTT.

On this clone itself: Mismatch with germline at one junction end may stem from a read error. The genes are TRBV7-7 and TRBJ1-5; D is unclear. The germline CDR1 and CDR2 sequences are SSHAT and FNYEAQ (reference sequence). The CDR3 length is 16 residues. The CDR3 region has the DNA TGTGCTAGCAGCTTTGTGATTCGGGGTAGCAATCAGCCCCAGCATTTT. This encodes CASSFVIRGSNQPQHF. The whole variable domain, remainder taken from reference TRBV7-7 and TRBJ1-5, is GAGVSQSPRYKVTKRGQDVTLRCDPISSHATLYWYQQALGQGPEFLTYFNYEAQPDKSGLPSDRFSAERPEGSISTLTIQRTEQRDSAMYRCASSFVIRGSNQPQHFGDGTRLSIL.

This clone was found a few times. V usage is TRBV6-5 and J usage is TRBJ1-2; D is undetermined. Germline lookup yields CDR1 MNHEY and CDR2 SVGAGI. This CDR3 region has 13 residues. With 8 bases removed from V and 8 bases from J, the gap between germline ends came to 18 bases. This CDR3 is CASRPHPGRGYTF. The CDR3 DNA reads TGTGCCAGCCGCCCCCATCCGGGGAGGGGCTACACCTTC.

A note on this clone: This CDR3 is also generated by other DNA sequences in the sample. The rearrangement links TRBV12-3 or TRBV12-4 to TRBJ1-3; unclear D gene. The CDR3 contains 12 residues. Between the trimmed V and J ends, which lost 5 bases and 7 bases, there was a span of 9 bases. The CDR3 DNA is TGTGCCAGCAGTCTCCGTGGGAACACCATATATTTT. Translated, it gives CASSLRGNTIYF.

The DNA of the CDR3 is TGTGCCAGCAGCCGTGAGGGCACCGGGGAGCTGTTTTTT. Its translation is CASSREGTGELFF. The V call is TRBV14, the J call TRBJ2-2; D is perhaps TRBD2 (5 bases). The CDR3 is 13 amino acids. V dropped 4 bases and J dropped 4 bases, with 7 bases sitting between them. Germline CDR1 and CDR2: SGHDN and FVKESK. The full variable domain, in which reference TRBV14 and TRBJ2-2 provide the parts outside the CDR3, is EAGVTQFPSHSVIEKGQTVTLRCDPISGHDNLYWYRRVMGKEIKFLLHFVKESKQDESGMPNNRFLAERTGGTYSTLKVQPAELEDSGVYFCASSREGTGELFFGEGSRLTVL.

Turning to this clone: One end of the junction does not line up with germline, which may come from a read error. Here the CDR3 reads CASSPPGLNTEAFF. The CDR3 DNA sequence: TGCGCCAGTAGCCCCCCGGGGCTGAACACTGAAGCTTTCTTT. The rearrangement links TRBV4-1 to TRBJ1-1, with a weak D call TRBD1 (5 bases). This CDR3 region has 14 residues. Germline values: CDR1 MGHRA, CDR2 YSYEKL.

The genes are TRBV7-9 and TRBJ2-2; perhaps TRBD1 as D (5 bases). The CDR3 has 14 amino acids. The V gene lost 1 base and the J gene lost 5 bases, with 8 bases spanning the gap. Germline CDR1 reads SEHNR; CDR2 reads FQNEAQ (reference sequence). CDR3 DNA: TGTGCCAGCAGCTTAGGGGGCGGTACCGGGGAGCTGTTTTTT. Its protein is CASSLGGGTGELFF.

The CDR3: CASSPFSGRNSPLHF. In DNA form, the CDR3 reads TGTGCCAGCAGCCCGTTTTCAGGGCGAAATTCACCCCTCCACTTT. The gene calls are TRBV3-1 (or the pseudogene TRBV3-2) and TRBJ1-6; D may be TRBD1 (5 bases). Trimming took off 4 bases at V and 7 bases at J, with 14 bases between the two ends. CDR1 and CDR2 from the germline V gene are LGHDT and YNNKEL (reference sequence). This CDR3 is built from 15 residues.

The chain couples TRBV18 to TRBJ1-5; 7 bases map to TRBD1. The CDR3 extends over 15 amino acids. With V trimmed by 3 bases and J by 4 bases, 6 bases remained unmatched. Germline-derived CDR1 and CDR2 are KGHSH and LQKENI. This CDR3 is CASSPRGQPNQPQHF. Here the CDR3 DNA reads TGTGCCAGCTCACCGAGGGGGCAGCCTAATCAGCCCCAGCATTTT.

This chain uses TRBV2 with TRBJ1-4, with D tentatively TRBD1 (5 bases). This CDR3 has 14 amino acids. The V gene's germline CDR1 is SNHLY and CDR2 FYNNEI. Trimming removed 6 bases at V and 3 bases at J, with 11 bases between. CDR3 nucleotide sequence: TGTGCCAGCAGCCCGGGGGTTCCTAATGAAAAACTGTTTTTT. Its protein product is CASSPGVPNEKLFF.